One sample yielded the 24 T cell receptor beta chains listed below, sequenced in a study of regulatory T cells in long-lasting Graves disease. As to time point: newly diagnosed GD, antithyroid drugs for less than 3 months. Construction of the TCR library relied on RNA isolated from PBMCs. Researchers made TCR beta libraries by using iRepertoire HTBI primers and running Arm-PCR on CDR3 regions. TCRdb fed the multiplex PCR reads into MiXCR, producing one record per CDR3 protein. The sample consists of about 400,000 distinct CDR3 sequences, 15% of them appearing once. This sample also appeared in a second study, on T cells in Graves' hyperthyroidism and ophthalmopathy.

The sample was peripheral blood mononuclear cells (PBMCs), taken at new diagnosis, from a patient treated with antithyroid drugs. The receptors shown here come from a woman aged 40 to 50 with Graves disease.

This clonotype was recorded many times. The chain is built from TRBV11-2 and TRBJ2-7, with D perhaps matching TRBD2 (5 bases). The germline CDR1 and CDR2 sequences are SGHAT and FQNNGV. Deletions cut 5 bases from V and 4 bases from J, with 21 bases between. CDR3 length: 16 amino acids. The CDR3 DNA reads as TGTGCCAGCAGCACACGTTCGGCCGGGCGCGGGTACGAGCAGTACTTC. Translation gives CASSTRSAGRGYEQYF.

This rearrangement joins TRBV18 to TRBJ1-1; D not certain. CDR3 length: 14 residues. The V gene's germline CDR1 is KGHSH and CDR2 LQKENI. Trimming pared 8 bases from V and 0 bases from J, leaving 13 bases between. In DNA, the CDR3 is TGTGCCAGCCCAGAGGCCGGAATGAACACTGAAGCTTTCTTT. It yields the protein CASPEAGMNTEAFF.

This clonotype showed up many times. The CDR3 is CASSYDSAGGSYEQYF. CDR3 nucleotides: TGTGCCAGCAGTTACGACTCAGCGGGAGGTTCCTACGAGCAGTACTTC. This chain connects TRBV6-9 to TRBJ2-7; 9 bases are shared with TRBD2. CDR1 and CDR2 (germline): MNHGY, SVAAGI. This CDR3 comprises 16 residues. V trimming: 3 bases; J trimming: 1 base; junction bases outside the gene matches: 7.

In this sample, this clonotype turned up a few times. The CDR3 sequence: CASSSTGTSGSNEQFF. DNA of the CDR3: TGTGCCAGCAGTTCAACCGGGACTAGCGGCTCCAATGAGCAGTTCTTC. V and J are TRBV6-2 or TRBV6-3 and TRBJ2-1; 11 bases align to TRBD2. The CDR3 totals 16 residues. V lost 4 bases, J lost 6 bases, and 8 bases stayed unmatched. Per germline, CDR1 MNHEY and CDR2 SVGEGT.

This clonotype has ten or more counts. CDR3 nucleotide sequence: TGCAGTGCTAGAGATTTGTCGGGAGGGCGTTCATATGAGCAGTTCTTC. The encoded protein is CSARDLSGGRSYEQFF. The rearrangement joins TRBV20-1 to TRBJ2-1, with 8 bases lining up with TRBD2. Losses at the gene ends were 0 bases for V and 8 bases for J; bases not matched to a gene: 12. Germline V gene data show CDR1 as DFQATT and CDR2 as SNEGSKA (reference sequence). This CDR3 region has 16 residues.

The chain employs TRBV24-1 and TRBJ2-2; 8 bases fit TRBD1. Germline CDR1 is KGHDR and CDR2 is SFDVKD. The CDR3 spans 14 residues. V lost 9 bases to trimming and J lost 1 base; unmatched junction nucleotides: 3. The CDR3 protein is CATAGTGNTGELFF. In DNA, the CDR3 is TGTGCCACCGCCGGGACAGGGAACACCGGGGAGCTGTTTTTT.

This clonotype was seen repeatedly, ten times or more. The DNA for the CDR3 is TGTGCCAGCAGTCCTCTCGCGGGAGGGGCCGAGCAGTACTTC. Translation: CASSPLAGGAEQYF. The chain links TRBV28 to TRBJ2-7; 9 bases match TRBD2. Trimming at V came to 5 bases and at J to 6 bases, leaving 8 bases not matched to a gene. The germline V gene encodes CDR1 MDHEN and CDR2 SYDVKM. This CDR3 contains 14 residues. The variable domain in full, completed from reference TRBV28 and TRBJ2-7, reads DVKVTQSSRYLVKRTGEKVFLECVQDMDHENMFWYRQDPGLGLRLIYFSYDVKMKEKGDIPEGYSVSREKKERFSLILESASTNQTSMYLCASSPLAGGAEQYFGPGTRLTVT.

On this clonotype: A much larger clone lies one base from this, so it may be a read error. This chain links TRBV7-6 with TRBJ2-1, with 10 nucleotides matching TRBD2. The ends lost 5 bases at V and 2 bases at J; junction bases unmatched: 6. Germline V gene data show CDR1 as SGHVS and CDR2 as FNYEAQ. The CDR3 loop spans 16 amino acids. The CDR3: CASSPRAGGPYNEQFF. The CDR3 nucleotides are TGTGCCAGCAGCCCTAGAGCGGGAGGGCCCTACAATGAGCAGTTCTTC.

This clonotype has only a few counts. The V call is TRBV18, the J call TRBJ1-5; 8 positions agree with TRBD1. This CDR3 contains 14 residues. In germline, CDR1 is KGHSH, CDR2 LQKENI. V lost 5 bases, J lost 2 bases, and 2 bases stayed unmatched. Here the CDR3 reads CASSTTGGNQPQHF. The CDR3 nucleotides read TGTGCCAGCTCAACGACAGGGGGCAATCAGCCCCAGCATTTT.

At least ten counts were recorded for this clonotype. This chain connects TRBV6-5 to TRBJ2-2; the match to TRBD1 covers 8 bases. Looked up from germline, CDR1 is MNHEY and CDR2 is SVGAGI. The CDR3 sequence is 15 residues long. The V segment lost 4 bases and the J segment 4 bases; nucleotides outside the gene matches: 5. The CDR3 DNA is TGTGCCAGCAGTTTGAGACAGGGGAGCACCGGGGAGCTGTTTTTT. Amino acid sequence: CASSLRQGSTGELFF.

This clonotype has just a few counts. The CDR3 spells CASSYTYEQGLNTEAFF. In nucleotides, the CDR3 is TGTGCCAGCAGTTACACCTACGAACAGGGATTGAACACTGAAGCTTTCTTT. V gene TRBV6-9 combines with J gene TRBJ1-1; TRBD1 is a possible D gene (6 bases). This CDR3 contains 17 residues. Germline lookup yields CDR1 MNHGY and CDR2 SVAAGI. Trimming removed 3 bases at V and 0 bases at J, with 17 bases between.

This clonotype appeared many times. The rearrangement uses TRBV7-8 and TRBJ2-7; the D is unclear. Germline CDR1 SGHVS, CDR2 FQNEAQ. V was cut by 5 bases and J by 1 base, with 18 bases left in between. The CDR3 consists of 16 residues. The CDR3 DNA reads TGTGCCAGCAGCCTAACACCCGCAGAGCCTTCCTACGAGCAGTACTTC. Its protein product is CASSLTPAEPSYEQYF.

This clonotype showed up many times. This chain joins TRBV5-6 and TRBJ1-1; the D is unclear. Trimming took 1 base from V and 1 from J, leaving 11 bases between them. This CDR3 contains 15 residues. Germline CDR1 reads SGHDT; CDR2 reads YYEEEE. CDR3 in amino acids: CASSLWAQRNTEAFF. CDR3 DNA: TGTGCCAGCAGCTTGTGGGCACAACGGAACACTGAAGCTTTCTTT. Variable domain in full (rest from reference TRBV5-6 and TRBJ1-1): DAGVTQSPTHLIKTRGQQVTLRCSPKSGHDTVSWYQQALGQGPQFIFQYYEEEERQRGNFPDRFSGHQFPNYSSELNVNALLLGDSALYLCASSLWAQRNTEAFFGQGTRLTVV.

There are many counts of this clonotype. The CDR3 DNA sequence: TGTGCCAGCAGCTTAGGGGCTAGCGGGAGGTCTAGCACAGATACGCAGTATTTT. Amino acid sequence: CASSLGASGRSSTDTQYF. The rearrangement links TRBV7-2 to TRBJ2-3; 11 bases map to TRBD2. Per germline, CDR1 SGHTA and CDR2 FQGNSA. The CDR3 covers 18 residues. V shed 1 base, J shed 0 bases, and the junction held 6 bases outside the gene matches. The full variable domain, completed using reference TRBV7-2 and TRBJ2-3, is GAGVSQSPSNKVTEKGKDVELRCDPISGHTALYWYRQSLGQGLEFLIYFQGNSAPDKSGLPSDRFSAERTGGSVSTLTIQRTQQEDSAVYLCASSLGASGRSSTDTQYFGPGTRLTVL.

V and J are TRBV7-8 and TRBJ2-7, with D tentatively TRBD1 or TRBD2 (5 bases each). The CDR3 spans 16 residues. The germline V gene has CDR1 SGHVS and CDR2 FQNEAQ. The V gene lost 3 bases and the J gene lost 4 bases, with 19 bases spanning the gap. CDR3 amino acids: CASSLGVPGPPYEQYF. In nucleotides, the CDR3 is TGTGCCAGCAGCTTGGGGGTGCCGGGACCACCTTACGAGCAGTACTTC.

This clonotype was seen many times. The chain has TRBV12-3 or TRBV12-4 and TRBJ2-5, with 14 nucleotides matching TRBD2. The CDR3 is made up of 16 amino acids. V was clipped by 6 bases and J by 2 bases; unmatched bases: 5. CDR3 sequence: CASSNGLAGGQETQYF. The CDR3 nucleotides are TGTGCCAGCAGCAACGGACTAGCGGGAGGTCAAGAGACCCAGTACTTC.

This clonotype was detected many times. The gene calls are TRBV6-2 or TRBV6-3 and TRBJ2-1; possibly TRBD2 for D (5 bases). CDR3 size: 12 residues. The germline CDR1 and CDR2 sequences are MNHEY and SVGEGT. V was trimmed by 8 bases and J by 7 bases, leaving 12 bases between them. The CDR3 loop reads CASQSSENEQFF. The CDR3 bases are TGTGCCAGCCAAAGTAGCGAGAATGAGCAGTTCTTC.

In its sample, this clonotype was seen many times. The CDR3 nucleotides read TGTGCCAGCAGCCCCCCCGGGACAGGGAGAGGAGATACGCAGTATTTT. Protein: CASSPPGTGRGDTQYF. This chain uses TRBV2 with TRBJ2-3; 9 bases fit TRBD1. V lost 6 bases, J lost 5 bases, and 12 bases stayed unmatched. Germline V gene data show CDR1 as SNHLY and CDR2 as FYNNEI. This CDR3 spans 16 amino acids.

In DNA, the CDR3 is TGTGCCAGCAGCTTAGTGCGGGGTGTCAAAAACATTCAGTACTTC. Protein: CASSLVRGVKNIQYF. This chain connects TRBV7-9 to TRBJ2-4; tentative D call: TRBD2 (6 bases). Trimming removed 1 base from V and 3 bases from J, with 10 bases in between. Per germline, CDR1 SEHNR and CDR2 FQNEAQ (reference sequence). This CDR3 has 15 amino acids.

This clonotype is categorized as medium-sized (0.01 to 0.1%). The CDR3 DNA is TGTGCCAGCAGCTCACAGGGTACTGGGGCCAACGTCCTGACTTTC. Its translation: CASSSQGTGANVLTF. The rearrangement uses TRBV11-1 and TRBJ2-6, with a possible D match to TRBD1 (6 bases). Germline CDR1 is SGHAT and CDR2 is FQDESV (reference sequence). This CDR3 has 15 residues. The V and J ends lost 4 bases and 2 bases respectively, with 9 bases between them.

This clonotype occurred many times. A much larger clone differs by one base, so this may be a read error. The rearrangement uses TRBV7-6 and TRBJ2-1; 14 nucleotides agree with TRBD2. The CDR3 is made up of 15 amino acids. Germline CDR1 is SGHVS and CDR2 is FNYEAQ. V gave up 5 bases and J gave up 5 bases; unmatched junction bases: 2. The CDR3 loop is CASSKGLAGDNEQFF. In nucleotides, the CDR3 is TGTGCCAGCAGCAAGGGACTAGCGGGAGACAATGAGCAGTTCTTC. The full variable domain, with the rest looked up from reference TRBV7-6 and TRBJ2-1, is GAGVSQSPRYKVTKRGQDVALRCDPISGHVSLYWYRQALGQGPEFLTYFNYEAQQDKSGLPNDRFSAERPEGSISTLTIQRTEQRDSAMYRCASSKGLAGDNEQFFGPGTRLTVL.

The chain has TRBV20-1 and TRBJ1-5, with a weak D call TRBD1 (5 bases). V gave up 3 bases and J gave up 0 bases, with 9 bases separating them. This CDR3 has 14 amino acids. CDR1 is DFQATT, CDR2 SNEGSKA, per germline (reference sequence). The CDR3 sequence is CSARSGNSNQPQHF. The CDR3 region has the DNA TGCAGTGCTAGGTCAGGGAATAGCAATCAGCCCCAGCATTTT.

This clonotype has only one observation. The chain carries TRBV20-1 and TRBJ2-6; D is uncertain. V lost 1 base and J lost 0, with 19 bases in between. The CDR3 runs 19 residues. The germline gives CDR1 DFQATT, CDR2 SNEGSKA (reference sequence). This chain's CDR3 is CSARAPWAVGSSGANVLTF. CDR3 bases: TGCAGTGCTAGAGCCCCCTGGGCGGTGGGAAGCTCTGGGGCCAACGTCCTGACTTTC.

A few counts support this clonotype. V usage is TRBV6-5 and J usage is TRBJ2-1, with D perhaps TRBD1 or TRBD2 (6 bases each). The germline V gene has CDR1 MNHEY and CDR2 SVGAGI. Trimming took off 3 bases at V and 4 bases at J, with 13 bases between the two ends. This CDR3 spans 15 amino acids. CDR3 loop: CASSYGRGGYNEQFF. The CDR3 DNA sequence: TGTGCCAGCAGTTATGGCAGGGGAGGATACAATGAGCAGTTCTTC.